The source of this TCR beta chain is a study of cytomegalovirus exposure and HLA in healthy donors. General observations from the study: Links to common viral pathogens appeared, in a later analysis, for several of the most significant clusters. Reports indicated that the classifier achieved high specificity and sensitivity in diagnosing cytomegalovirus status.

The germline gives CDR1 SGHAT, CDR2 FQDESV (reference sequence). V dropped 4 bases and J dropped 7; count of bases not matched to a gene: 9. CDR3 length: 15 residues. With respect to this clone: The antigen remains unidentified.

In the PCR, 60 Vbeta and 13 Jbeta primers were used. Sequencing used immunoSEQ multiplex PCR; TCRdb keeps in-frame clones, though not all of them. Of 180,000 or so clones in the sample, 82% were seen once. The TCR comes from a man aged 40-55 years in good health and CMV-seronegative. Sequencing input: PBMCs. The chain employs TRBV11-1 and TRBJ2-1; TRBD2 matches 8 bases. CDR3 amino acids: CASSSRGGGGNEQFF. CDR3 coding DNA: TGTGCCAGCAGCTCCCGGGGGGGCGGGGGTAATGAGCAGTTCTTC.